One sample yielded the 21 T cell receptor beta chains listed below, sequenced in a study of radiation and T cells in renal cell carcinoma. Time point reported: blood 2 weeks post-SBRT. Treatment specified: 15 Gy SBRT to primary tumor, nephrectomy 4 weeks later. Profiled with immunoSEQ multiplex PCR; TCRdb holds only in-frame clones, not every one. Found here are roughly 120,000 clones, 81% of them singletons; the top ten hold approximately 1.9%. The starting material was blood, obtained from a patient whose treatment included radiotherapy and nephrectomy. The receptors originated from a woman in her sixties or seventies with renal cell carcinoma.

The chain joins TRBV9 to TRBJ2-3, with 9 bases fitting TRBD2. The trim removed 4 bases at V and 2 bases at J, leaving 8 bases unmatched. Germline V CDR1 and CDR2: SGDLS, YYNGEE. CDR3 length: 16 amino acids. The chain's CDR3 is CASSSTSGPNTDTQYF. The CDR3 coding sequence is TGTGCCAGCAGCTCAACTAGCGGGCCCAACACAGATACGCAGTATTTT.

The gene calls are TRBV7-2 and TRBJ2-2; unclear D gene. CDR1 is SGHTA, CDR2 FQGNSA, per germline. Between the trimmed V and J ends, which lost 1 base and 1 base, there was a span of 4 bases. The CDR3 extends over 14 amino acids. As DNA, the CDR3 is TGTGCCAGCAGCTTAGATGGGAACACCGGGGAGCTGTTTTTT. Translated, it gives CASSLDGNTGELFF. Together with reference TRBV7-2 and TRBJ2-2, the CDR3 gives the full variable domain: GAGVSQSPSNKVTEKGKDVELRCDPISGHTALYWYRQSLGQGLEFLIYFQGNSAPDKSGLPSDRFSAERTGGSVSTLTIQRTQQEDSAVYLCASSLDGNTGELFFGEGSRLTVL.

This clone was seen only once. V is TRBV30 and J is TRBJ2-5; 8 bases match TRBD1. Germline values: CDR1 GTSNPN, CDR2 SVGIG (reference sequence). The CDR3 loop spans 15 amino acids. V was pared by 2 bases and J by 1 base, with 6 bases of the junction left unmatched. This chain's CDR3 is CAWSIRTGSQETQYF. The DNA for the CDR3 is TGTGCCTGGAGTATAAGGACAGGGAGCCAAGAGACCCAGTACTTC.

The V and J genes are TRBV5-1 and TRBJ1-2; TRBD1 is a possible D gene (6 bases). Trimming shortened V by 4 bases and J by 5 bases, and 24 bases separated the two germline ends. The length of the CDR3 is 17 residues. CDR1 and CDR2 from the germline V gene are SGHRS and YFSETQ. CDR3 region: CASSPSLGTRGGYGYTF. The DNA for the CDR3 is TGCGCCAGCAGCCCCTCTCTCGGGACACGGGGTGGTTATGGCTACACCTTC.

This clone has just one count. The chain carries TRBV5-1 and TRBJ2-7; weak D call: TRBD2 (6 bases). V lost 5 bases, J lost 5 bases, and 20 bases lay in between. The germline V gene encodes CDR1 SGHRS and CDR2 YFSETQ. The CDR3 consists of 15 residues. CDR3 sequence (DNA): TGCGCCAGCAGACCGCAATTCGGGGGAGGCGACGAGCAGTACTTC. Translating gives CASRPQFGGGDEQYF.

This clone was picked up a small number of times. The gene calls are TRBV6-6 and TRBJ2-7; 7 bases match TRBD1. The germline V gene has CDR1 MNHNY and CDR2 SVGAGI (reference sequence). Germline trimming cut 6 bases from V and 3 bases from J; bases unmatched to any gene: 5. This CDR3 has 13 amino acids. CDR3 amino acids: CASSPGQFYEQYF. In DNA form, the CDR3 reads TGTGCCAGCAGCCCGGGACAGTTCTACGAGCAGTACTTC.

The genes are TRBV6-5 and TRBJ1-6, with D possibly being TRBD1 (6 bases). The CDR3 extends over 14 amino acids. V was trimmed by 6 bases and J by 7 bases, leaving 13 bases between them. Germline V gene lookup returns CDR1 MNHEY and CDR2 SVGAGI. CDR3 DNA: TGTGCCAGCAGGTGGACAGTAGGCAATTCACCCCTCCACTTT. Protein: CASRWTVGNSPLHF.

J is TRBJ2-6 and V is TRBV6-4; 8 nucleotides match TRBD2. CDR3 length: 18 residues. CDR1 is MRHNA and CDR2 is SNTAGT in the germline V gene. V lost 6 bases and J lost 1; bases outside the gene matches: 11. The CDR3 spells CASSPRGGSLSGANVLTF. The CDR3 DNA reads TGTGCCAGCAGCCCCCGGGGGGGATCCTTGTCTGGGGCCAACGTCCTGACTTTC.

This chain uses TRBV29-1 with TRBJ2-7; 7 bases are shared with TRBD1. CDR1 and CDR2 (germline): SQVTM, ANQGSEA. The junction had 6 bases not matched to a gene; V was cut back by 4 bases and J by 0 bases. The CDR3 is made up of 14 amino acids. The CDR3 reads CSVAQGELSYEQYF. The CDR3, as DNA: TGCAGCGTTGCTCAGGGGGAACTCTCCTACGAGCAGTACTTC.

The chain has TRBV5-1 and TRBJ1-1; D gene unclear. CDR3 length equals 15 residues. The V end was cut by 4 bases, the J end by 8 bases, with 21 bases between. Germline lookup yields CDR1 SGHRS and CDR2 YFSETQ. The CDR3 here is CASSPPRATDGEAFF. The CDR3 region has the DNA TGCGCCAGCAGCCCGCCTCGAGCCACGGACGGGGAAGCTTTCTTT.

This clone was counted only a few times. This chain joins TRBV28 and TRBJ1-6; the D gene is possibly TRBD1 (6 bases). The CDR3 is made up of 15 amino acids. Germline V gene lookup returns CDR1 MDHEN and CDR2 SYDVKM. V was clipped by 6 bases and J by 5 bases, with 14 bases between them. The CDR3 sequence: CASRKLGHDNSPLHF. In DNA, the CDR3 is TGTGCCAGCAGGAAACTGGGACATGATAATTCACCCCTCCACTTT.

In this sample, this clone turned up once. The CDR3 sequence: CASSSMVQPGEKLFF. The CDR3 region has the DNA TGCGCCAGCAGCTCAATGGTGCAGCCAGGCGAAAAACTGTTTTTT. The chain is built from TRBV5-1 and TRBJ1-4; no reliable D call. The ends were cut back, 3 bases at V and 8 bases at J, with 17 bases in the middle. This CDR3 has 15 residues. CDR1 is SGHRS and CDR2 is YFSETQ in the germline V gene.

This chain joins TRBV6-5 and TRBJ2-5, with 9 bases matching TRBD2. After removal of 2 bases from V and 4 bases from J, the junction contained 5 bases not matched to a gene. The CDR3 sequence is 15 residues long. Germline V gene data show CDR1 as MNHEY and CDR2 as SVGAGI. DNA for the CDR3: TGTGCCAGCAGTTACGAGGCGGGGGGGCGAGAGACCCAGTACTTC. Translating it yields CASSYEAGGRETQYF.

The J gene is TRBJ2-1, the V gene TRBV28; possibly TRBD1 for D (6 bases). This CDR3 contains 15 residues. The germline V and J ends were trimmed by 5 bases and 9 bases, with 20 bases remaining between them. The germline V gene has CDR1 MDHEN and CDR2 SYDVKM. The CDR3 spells CASSTLGRGIGEQFF. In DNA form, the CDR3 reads TGTGCCAGCAGTACCCTCGGCAGGGGCATCGGTGAGCAGTTCTTC.

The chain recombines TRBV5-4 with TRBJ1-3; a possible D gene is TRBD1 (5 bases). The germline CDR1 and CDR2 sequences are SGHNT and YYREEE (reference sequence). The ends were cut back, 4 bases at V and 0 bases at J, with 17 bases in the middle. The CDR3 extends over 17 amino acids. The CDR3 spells CASSPRDRRFSGNTIYF. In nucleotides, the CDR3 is TGTGCCAGCAGCCCCCGGGACCGCCGATTCTCTGGAAACACCATATATTTT.

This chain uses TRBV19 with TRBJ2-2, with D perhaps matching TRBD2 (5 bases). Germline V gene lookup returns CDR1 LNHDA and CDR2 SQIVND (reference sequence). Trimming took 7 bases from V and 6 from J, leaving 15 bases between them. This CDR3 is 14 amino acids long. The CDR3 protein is CASTLKSGAGELFF. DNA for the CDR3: TGTGCCAGTACCCTCAAATCCGGGGCCGGGGAGCTGTTTTTT.

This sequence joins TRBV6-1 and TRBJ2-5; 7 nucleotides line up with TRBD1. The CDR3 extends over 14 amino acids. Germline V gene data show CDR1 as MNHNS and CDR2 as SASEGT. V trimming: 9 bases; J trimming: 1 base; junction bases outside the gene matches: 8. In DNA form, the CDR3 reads TGTGCCAGTGGGCCGGGACAGTCCCAAGAGACCCAGTACTTC. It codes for CASGPGQSQETQYF.

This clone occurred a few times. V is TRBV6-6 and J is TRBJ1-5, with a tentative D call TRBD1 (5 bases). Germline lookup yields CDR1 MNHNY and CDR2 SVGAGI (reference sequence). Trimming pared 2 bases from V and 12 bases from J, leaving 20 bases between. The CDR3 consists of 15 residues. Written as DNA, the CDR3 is TGTGCCAGCAGTTACCTGAGGGACGCGATCAGTTTCCAGCATTTT. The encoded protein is CASSYLRDAISFQHF.

Here the CDR3 DNA reads TGTGCCAGCAGTTTGAGGAATGAGCAGTTCTTC. Translation: CASSLRNEQFF. The J gene is TRBJ2-1, the V gene TRBV28; D ambiguous. The ends were cut back, 3 bases at V and 7 bases at J, with 4 bases in the middle. The germline CDR1 and CDR2 sequences are MDHEN and SYDVKM. This CDR3 has 11 residues.

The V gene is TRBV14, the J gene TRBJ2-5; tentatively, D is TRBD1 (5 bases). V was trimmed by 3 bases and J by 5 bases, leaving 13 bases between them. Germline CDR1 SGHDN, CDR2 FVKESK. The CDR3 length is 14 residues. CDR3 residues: CASSQRQPTETQYF. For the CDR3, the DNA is TGTGCCAGCAGCCAGAGACAGCCGACCGAGACCCAGTACTTC. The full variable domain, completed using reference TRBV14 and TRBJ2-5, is EAGVTQFPSHSVIEKGQTVTLRCDPISGHDNLYWYRRVMGKEIKFLLHFVKESKQDESGMPNNRFLAERTGGTYSTLKVQPAELEDSGVYFCASSQRQPTETQYFGPGTRLLVL.

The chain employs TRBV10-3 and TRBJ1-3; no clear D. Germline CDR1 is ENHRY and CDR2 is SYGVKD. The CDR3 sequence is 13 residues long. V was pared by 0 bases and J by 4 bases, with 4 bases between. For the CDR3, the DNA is TGTGCCATCAGTGAGTCAATGGGAAACACCATATATTTT. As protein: CAISESMGNTIYF.